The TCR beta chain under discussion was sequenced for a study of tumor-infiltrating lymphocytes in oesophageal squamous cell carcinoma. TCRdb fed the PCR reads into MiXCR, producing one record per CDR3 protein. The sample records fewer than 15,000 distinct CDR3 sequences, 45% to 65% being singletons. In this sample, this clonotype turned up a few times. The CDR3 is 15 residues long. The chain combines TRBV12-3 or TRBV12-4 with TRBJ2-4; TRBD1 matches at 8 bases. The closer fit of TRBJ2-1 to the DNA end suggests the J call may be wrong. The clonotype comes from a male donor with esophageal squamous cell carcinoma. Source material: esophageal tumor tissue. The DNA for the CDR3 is TGTGCCAGCAGTTTAAGGCAGGGGGCTGAAAATGAGCAGTTCTTC. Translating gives CASSLRQGAENEQFF.